This T cell receptor (beta chain) came from a study of T cell responses to AZD1222 COVID-19 vaccine. Here immunoSEQ multiplex PCR was the method, and the copy in TCRdb shows in-frame clones only, minus some. The sample includes about 150,000 clones, roughly nine tenths of them seen just once. The germline V gene has CDR1 LGHNA and CDR2 YNFKEQ. Trimming took 1 base from V and 1 from J, leaving 7 bases between them. The CDR3 totals 15 residues. The source was peripheral blood, collected on day 0 of AZD1222 vaccination. V usage is TRBV4-2 and J usage is TRBJ2-2, with unresolved D. The sequence derives from an adult in good health. CDR3 sequence: CASSQVWRNTGELFF. The CDR3, as DNA: TGTGCCAGCAGCCAAGTCTGGAGGAACACCGGGGAGCTGTTTTTT.